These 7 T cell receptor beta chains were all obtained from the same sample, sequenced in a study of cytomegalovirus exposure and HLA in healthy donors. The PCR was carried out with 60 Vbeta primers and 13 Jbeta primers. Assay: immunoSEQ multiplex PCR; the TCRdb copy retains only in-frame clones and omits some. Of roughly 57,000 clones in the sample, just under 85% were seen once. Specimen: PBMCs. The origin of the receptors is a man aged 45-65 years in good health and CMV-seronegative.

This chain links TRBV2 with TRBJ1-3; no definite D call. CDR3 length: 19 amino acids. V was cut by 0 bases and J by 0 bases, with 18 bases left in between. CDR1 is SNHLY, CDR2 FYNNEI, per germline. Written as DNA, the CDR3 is TGTGCCAGCAGTGAAGCTTGGAGTGCCCAAGCTACCTCTGGAAACACCATATATTTT. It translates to CASSEAWSAQATSGNTIYF. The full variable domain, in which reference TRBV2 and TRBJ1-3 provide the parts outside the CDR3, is EPEVTQTPSHQVTQMGQEVILRCVPISNHLYFYWYRQILGQKVEFLVSFYNNEISEKSEIFDDQFSVERPDGSNFTLKIRSTKLEDSAMYFCASSEAWSAQATSGNTIYFGEGSWLTVV.

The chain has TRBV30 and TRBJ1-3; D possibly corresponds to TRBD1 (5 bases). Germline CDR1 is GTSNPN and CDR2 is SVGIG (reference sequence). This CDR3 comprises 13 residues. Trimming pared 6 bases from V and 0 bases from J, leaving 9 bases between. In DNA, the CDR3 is TGTGCCTGCCTACAGGCCTCTGGAAACACCATATATTTT. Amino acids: CACLQASGNTIYF.

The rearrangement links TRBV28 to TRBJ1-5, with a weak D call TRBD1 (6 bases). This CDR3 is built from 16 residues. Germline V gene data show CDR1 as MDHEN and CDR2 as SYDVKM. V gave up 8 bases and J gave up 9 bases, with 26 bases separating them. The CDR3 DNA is TGTGCCAGCCACACCCCCAACAGGGCCGGGGGGTCGCCCCAGCATTTT. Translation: CASHTPNRAGGSPQHF.

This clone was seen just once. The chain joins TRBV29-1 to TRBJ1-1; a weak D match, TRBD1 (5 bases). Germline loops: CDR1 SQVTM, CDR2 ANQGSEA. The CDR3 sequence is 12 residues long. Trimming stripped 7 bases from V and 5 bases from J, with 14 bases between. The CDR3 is CSALWGGTEAFF. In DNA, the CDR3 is TGCAGCGCCCTATGGGGGGGGACTGAAGCTTTCTTT.

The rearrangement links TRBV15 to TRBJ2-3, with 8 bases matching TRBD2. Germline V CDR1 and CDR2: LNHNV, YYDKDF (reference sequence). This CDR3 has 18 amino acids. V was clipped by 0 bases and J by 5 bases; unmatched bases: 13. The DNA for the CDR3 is TGTGCCACCAGCAGAGATCTGAGTGACGGGGGGGCGGGAGATACGCAGTATTTT. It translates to CATSRDLSDGGAGDTQYF.

Written as DNA, the CDR3 is TGTGCCAGCAGCTTAGTGACAGGGGAGAACACCGGGGAGCTGTTTTTT. Translating it yields CASSLVTGENTGELFF. V gene TRBV11-2 combines with J gene TRBJ2-2; 8 nucleotides align to TRBD1. This CDR3 has 16 residues. Germline CDR1 is SGHAT and CDR2 is FQNNGV. V lost 1 base to trimming and J lost 1 base; unmatched junction nucleotides: 2.

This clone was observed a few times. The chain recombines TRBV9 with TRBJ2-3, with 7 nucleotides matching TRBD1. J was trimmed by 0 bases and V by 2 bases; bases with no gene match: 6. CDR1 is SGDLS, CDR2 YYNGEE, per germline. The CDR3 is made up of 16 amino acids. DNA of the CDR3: TGTGCCAGCAGCGTCACCGACAGGGCGAGCACAGATACGCAGTATTTT. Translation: CASSVTDRASTDTQYF.